Sequencing of this TCR beta chain was carried out in a study of blood T cell repertoires in COVID-19. Across the study: COVID-19 samples, acute and convalescent, were from the United States, Italy and Spain. Sources were T cells, B-cell-depleted T cells, or PBMCs; the material itself was cDNA or gDNA.

The repertoire was sequenced with immunoSEQ multiplex PCR; TCRdb's copy has only in-frame clones and lacks some. The table has more than 85,000 clones, 80% seen once. The germline CDR1 and CDR2 sequences are MDHEN and SYDVKM. V was clipped by 6 bases and J by 10 bases; unmatched bases: 8. The CDR3 covers 12 residues. Sequenced: peripheral blood. The receptor comes from a human donor in a cohort sampled during active or convalescent COVID-19. The chain recombines TRBV28 with TRBJ1-1, with TRBD1 identical over 7 bases. CDR3 DNA: TGTGCCAGCAGGTCGACAGGGTTCGGAGCTTTCTTT. Translation: CASRSTGFGAFF.